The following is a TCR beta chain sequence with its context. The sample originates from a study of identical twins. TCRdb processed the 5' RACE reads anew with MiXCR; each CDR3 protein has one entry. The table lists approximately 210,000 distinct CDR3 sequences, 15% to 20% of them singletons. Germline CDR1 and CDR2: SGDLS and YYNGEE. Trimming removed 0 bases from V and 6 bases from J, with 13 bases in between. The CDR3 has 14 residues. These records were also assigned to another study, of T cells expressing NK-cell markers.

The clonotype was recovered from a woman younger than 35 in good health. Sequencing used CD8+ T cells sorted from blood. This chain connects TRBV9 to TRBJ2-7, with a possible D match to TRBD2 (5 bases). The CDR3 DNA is TGTGCCAGCAGCGTAGATGGAGGAGGCACCGAGCAGTACTTC. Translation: CASSVDGGGTEQYF. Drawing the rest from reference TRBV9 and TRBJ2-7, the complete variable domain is DSGVTQTPKHLITATGQRVTLRCSPRSGDLSVYWYQQSLDQGLQFLIQYYNGEERAKGNILERFSAQQFPDLHSELNLSSLELGDSALYFCASSVDGGGTEQYFGPGTRLTVT.